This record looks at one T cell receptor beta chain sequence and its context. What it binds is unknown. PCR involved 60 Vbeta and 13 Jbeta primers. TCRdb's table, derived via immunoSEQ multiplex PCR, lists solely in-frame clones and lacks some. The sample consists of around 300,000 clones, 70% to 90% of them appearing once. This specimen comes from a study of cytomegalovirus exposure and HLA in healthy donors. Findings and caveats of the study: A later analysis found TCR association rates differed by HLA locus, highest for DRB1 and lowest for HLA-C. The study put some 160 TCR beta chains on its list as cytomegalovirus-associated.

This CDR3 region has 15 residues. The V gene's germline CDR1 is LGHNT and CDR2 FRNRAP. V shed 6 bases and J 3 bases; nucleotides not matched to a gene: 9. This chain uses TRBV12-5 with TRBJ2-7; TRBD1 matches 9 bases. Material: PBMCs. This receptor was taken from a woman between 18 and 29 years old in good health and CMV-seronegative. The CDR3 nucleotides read TGTGCTAGTGGCCTGGGGGCGGGACAGGGCTACGAGCAGTACTTC. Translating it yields CASGLGAGQGYEQYF.